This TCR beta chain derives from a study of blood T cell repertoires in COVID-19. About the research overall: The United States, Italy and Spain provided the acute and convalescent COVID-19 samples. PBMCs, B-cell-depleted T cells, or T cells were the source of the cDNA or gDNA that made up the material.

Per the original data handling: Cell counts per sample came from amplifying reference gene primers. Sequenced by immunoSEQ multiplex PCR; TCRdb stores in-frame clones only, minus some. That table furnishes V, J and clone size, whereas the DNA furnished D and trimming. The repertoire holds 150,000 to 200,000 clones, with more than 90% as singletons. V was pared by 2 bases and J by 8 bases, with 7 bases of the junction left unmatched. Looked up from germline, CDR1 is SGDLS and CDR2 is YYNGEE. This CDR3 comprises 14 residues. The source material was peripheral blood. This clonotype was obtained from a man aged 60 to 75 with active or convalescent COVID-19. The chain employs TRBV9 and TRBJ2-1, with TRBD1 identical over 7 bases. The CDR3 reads CASSVRDSLYEQFF. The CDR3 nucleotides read TGTGCCAGCAGCGTCCGGGACAGTCTCTATGAGCAGTTCTTC.